These 27 T cell receptor beta chains came from one sample sequenced in a study of blood T cell repertoires in COVID-19 (dated by TCRdb to about 2020). Library preparation was by the immunoSEQ multiplex PCR assay. TCRdb obtained this table from immuneACCESS and retained in-frame rearrangements with V and J assigned. These tables miss some clones; where compared with another copy, unresolved V genes account for less than half of the shortfall, and the remainder is unexplained. Recorded for this sample are over 80,000 clones; 86% of them occurred a single time. Roughly 1.2% of the sample rests with the top ten. Sequenced input: peripheral blood. All receptors come from a man older than 75 with active or convalescent COVID-19.

CDR3 nucleotide sequence: TGTGCCAGCAGCAGAAGCGGGACCACCTACAATGAGCAGTTCTTC. This gives the protein CASSRSGTTYNEQFF. This chain links TRBV9 with TRBJ2-1, with 7 bases matching TRBD2. Germline CDR1 reads SGDLS; CDR2 reads YYNGEE. The CDR3 is made up of 15 amino acids. V shed 4 bases, J shed 2 bases, and the junction held 6 bases outside the gene matches.

J is TRBJ2-1 and V is TRBV18; 9 nucleotides line up with TRBD2. Germline lookup yields CDR1 KGHSH and CDR2 LQKENI. The CDR3 extends over 17 amino acids. V trimming: 2 bases; J trimming: 5 bases; junction bases outside the gene matches: 10. CDR3 nucleotide sequence: TGTGCCAGCTCACCAACTCCGGGACTAGCAGATGACAATGAGCAGTTCTTC. Its protein is CASSPTPGLADDNEQFF.

The chain links TRBV6-5 to TRBJ1-1, with D unclear. Trimming cost V 6 bases and J 2 bases, with 10 bases left between them. Germline V gene lookup returns CDR1 MNHEY and CDR2 SVGAGI. This CDR3 region has 13 residues. CDR3 amino acids: CASSAASNTEAFF. CDR3 in DNA: TGTGCCAGCAGCGCGGCCAGTAACACTGAAGCTTTCTTT.

This chain uses TRBV9 with TRBJ1-6, with 8 bases aligning to TRBD1. Germline V gene sequence: CDR1 SGDLS, CDR2 YYNGEE. V shed 4 bases and J 10 bases; nucleotides not matched to a gene: 13. This CDR3 is built from 16 residues. The CDR3 sequence: CASSSGSGGAVSPLHF. Here the CDR3 DNA reads TGTGCCAGCAGCTCAGGCTCAGGGGGCGCAGTGTCACCCCTCCACTTT. The full variable domain, with the rest looked up from reference TRBV9 and TRBJ1-6, is DSGVTQTPKHLITATGQRVTLRCSPRSGDLSVYWYQQSLDQGLQFLIQYYNGEERAKGNILERFSAQQFPDLHSELNLSSLELGDSALYFCASSSGSGGAVSPLHFGNGTRLTVT.

As DNA, the CDR3 is TGTGCCAGCAGTATGAACAGGGGGAACACTGAAGCTTTCTTT. Protein sequence: CASSMNRGNTEAFF. This chain uses TRBV6-6 with TRBJ1-1; 7 bases are a match to TRBD1. This CDR3 is 14 amino acids long. V lost 5 bases to trimming and J lost 1 base; unmatched junction nucleotides: 4. Looked up from germline, CDR1 is MNHNY and CDR2 is SVGAGI (reference sequence).

This rearrangement joins TRBV15 to TRBJ2-7, with 8 bases aligning to TRBD2. Trimming removed 5 bases from V and 2 bases from J; junction bases left unmatched: 8. CDR1 is LNHNV and CDR2 is YYDKDF in the germline V gene (reference sequence). This CDR3 has 15 residues. The CDR3 is CATSFGGLGPYEQYF. CDR3 DNA: TGTGCCACCAGCTTCGGGGGACTAGGCCCCTACGAGCAGTACTTC.

The chain carries TRBV28 and TRBJ2-1; 9 positions agree with TRBD2. The germline V gene has CDR1 MDHEN and CDR2 SYDVKM. The CDR3 length is 15 residues. V was clipped by 1 base and J by 6 bases; unmatched bases: 4. The CDR3 sequence is CASSLSPSGINEQFF. The CDR3 bases are TGTGCCAGCAGTTTATCGCCTAGCGGGATCAATGAGCAGTTCTTC. The full variable domain, rest sourced from reference TRBV28 and TRBJ2-1, is DVKVTQSSRYLVKRTGEKVFLECVQDMDHENMFWYRQDPGLGLRLIYFSYDVKMKEKGDIPEGYSVSREKKERFSLILESASTNQTSMYLCASSLSPSGINEQFFGPGTRLTVL.

The V call is TRBV10-3, the J call TRBJ2-1; 12 nucleotides line up with TRBD1. CDR3 length equals 15 residues. Germline V gives CDR1 ENHRY, CDR2 SYGVKD. The ends lost 7 bases at V and 6 bases at J; junction bases unmatched: 7. The CDR3 DNA sequence: TGTGCCATCACCGGGACAGGGGGCCGGGGCAATGAGCAGTTCTTC. Translation gives CAITGTGGRGNEQFF.

The V gene is TRBV6-2 or TRBV6-3, the J gene TRBJ2-5, with 8 bases lining up with TRBD2. The germline gives CDR1 MNHEY, CDR2 SVGEGT. CDR3 size: 16 residues. J was trimmed by 0 bases and V by 2 bases; bases with no gene match: 5. This CDR3 reads CASSYGLARYQETQYF. In DNA, the CDR3 is TGTGCCAGCAGTTACGGACTAGCAAGGTACCAAGAGACCCAGTACTTC.

This chain uses TRBV19 with TRBJ2-2; 9 nucleotides agree with TRBD1. With V trimmed by 6 bases and J by 7 bases, 6 bases remained unmatched. Germline assignment: CDR1 LNHDA and CDR2 SQIVND (reference sequence). The CDR3 covers 14 residues. Here the CDR3 DNA reads TGTGCCAGTAGGCCGGGACAGGGAAGCGGGGAGCTGTTTTTT. Translated: CASRPGQGSGELFF. The full variable domain, its missing parts supplied by reference TRBV19 and TRBJ2-2, is DGGITQSPKYLFRKEGQNVTLSCEQNLNHDAMYWYRQDPGQGLRLIYYSQIVNDFQKGDIAEGYSVSREKKESFPLTVTSAQKNPTAFYLCASRPGQGSGELFFGEGSRLTVL.

The chain is built from TRBV5-1 and TRBJ1-3; D unclear. CDR1 is SGHRS, CDR2 YFSETQ, per germline. The CDR3 consists of 15 residues. Trimming took 0 bases from V and 1 from J, leaving 8 bases between them. In DNA form, the CDR3 reads TGCGCCAGCAGCTTGGCGTCAGGATCTGGAAACACCATATATTTT. Residues: CASSLASGSGNTIYF.

The V call is TRBV15, the J call TRBJ2-3; 11 bases match TRBD2. The CDR3 has 17 residues. After removal of 1 base from V and 6 bases from J, the junction contained 9 bases not matched to a gene. Per germline, CDR1 LNHNV and CDR2 YYDKDF (reference sequence). As DNA, the CDR3 is TGTGCCACCAGCAGAGGAATTAGCGGGAGGGCTTCGGATACGCAGTATTTT. Its protein is CATSRGISGRASDTQYF.

This chain links TRBV7-9 with TRBJ2-1, with 13 positions matching TRBD2. Germline CDR1 reads SEHNR; CDR2 reads FQNEAQ (reference sequence). The length of the CDR3 is 15 residues. Trimming at V came to 3 bases and at J to 5 bases, leaving 1 base not matched to a gene. CDR3 residues: CASSFGLAGDNEQFF. The CDR3, as DNA: TGTGCCAGCAGCTTCGGACTAGCGGGAGACAATGAGCAGTTCTTC.

The chain uses TRBV6-2 or TRBV6-3 and TRBJ2-1; 10 nucleotides agree with TRBD2. CDR1 is MNHEY and CDR2 is SVGEGT in the germline V gene. Losses at the gene ends were 2 bases for V and 6 bases for J; bases not matched to a gene: 13. The CDR3 length is 18 residues. The CDR3 loop is CASSYVSASGSIGNEQFF. The CDR3 DNA reads TGTGCCAGCAGTTACGTTTCGGCTAGCGGGAGTATTGGCAATGAGCAGTTCTTC.

The rearrangement links TRBV18 to TRBJ2-1; 14 bases fit TRBD2. The CDR3 is 14 amino acids. The J segment lost 5 bases and the V segment lost 8 bases, leaving 2 bases of the junction unmatched. Germline CDR1 KGHSH, CDR2 LQKENI. The CDR3 loop is CASGTSGSNNEQFF. In DNA form, the CDR3 reads TGTGCCAGCGGGACTAGCGGGAGTAACAATGAGCAGTTCTTC.

The rearrangement uses TRBV9 and TRBJ1-1; D gene uncertain. Germline lookup yields CDR1 SGDLS and CDR2 YYNGEE. CDR3 length: 13 residues. Trimming removed 4 bases from V and 5 bases from J, with 12 bases in between. The CDR3 nucleotides are TGTGCCAGCAGCCCTCCAGCAGGAACTGAAGCTTTCTTT. This encodes CASSPPAGTEAFF.

This clone occurred once. The chain links TRBV10-1 to TRBJ1-1, with D unclear. V shed 4 bases and J shed 0 bases, with 15 bases lying between them. Germline V gene sequence: CDR1 WNHNN, CDR2 SYGVQD (reference sequence). This CDR3 has 16 amino acids. The CDR3 protein is CASSVPRGPMNTEAFF. CDR3 sequence (DNA): TGCGCCAGCAGTGTCCCTCGCGGTCCAATGAACACTGAAGCTTTCTTT.

The chain links TRBV4-2 to TRBJ2-5; D is possibly TRBD1 (6 bases). The germline gives CDR1 LGHNA, CDR2 YNFKEQ. This CDR3 is 14 amino acids long. Trimming stripped 4 bases from V and 1 base from J, with 10 bases between. CDR3 sequence reads: CASSPKDSQETQYF. CDR3 in DNA: TGTGCCAGCAGCCCCAAGGACAGCCAAGAGACCCAGTACTTC.

This chain connects TRBV6-2 or TRBV6-3 to TRBJ2-7, with 15 bases fitting TRBD2. This CDR3 is 20 amino acids long. The germline V gene encodes CDR1 MNHEY and CDR2 SVGEGT. With V trimmed by 2 bases and J by 2 bases, 13 bases remained unmatched. In DNA form, the CDR3 reads TGTGCCAGCAGTTACGGTCCTCGGACTAGCGGGAGGGCCGGGACCTACGAGCAGTACTTC. Amino acid sequence: CASSYGPRTSGRAGTYEQYF.

J is TRBJ2-1 and V is TRBV29-1; TRBD2 matches 13 bases. In germline, CDR1 is SQVTM, CDR2 ANQGSEA. The CDR3 is 15 amino acids. Trimming removed 4 bases from V and 7 bases from J; junction bases left unmatched: 7. The CDR3 DNA reads TGCAGCGTTGTGGGGTGGGGACTAGCGGGAAATGAGCAGTTCTTC. Protein sequence: CSVVGWGLAGNEQFF.

This chain joins TRBV2 and TRBJ2-1; 12 positions agree with TRBD2. The CDR3 is made up of 15 amino acids. V was pared by 6 bases and J by 8 bases, with 8 bases of the junction left unmatched. Germline lookup yields CDR1 SNHLY and CDR2 FYNNEI. The DNA for the CDR3 is TGTGCCAGCAGCGCAATTCTAGCGGGAGGGGATGAGCAGTTCTTC. This encodes CASSAILAGGDEQFF.

This chain links TRBV7-2 with TRBJ2-3, with 11 bases identical to TRBD2. The CDR3 length is 17 residues. Germline V lookup: CDR1 SGHTA, CDR2 FQGNSA. The trim removed 1 base at V and 4 bases at J, leaving 7 bases unmatched. This chain's CDR3 is CASSLGSRLAGPDTQYF. CDR3 in DNA: TGTGCCAGCAGCTTAGGGTCTCGACTAGCGGGACCAGATACGCAGTATTTT. The entire variable domain, with the rest obtained from reference TRBV7-2 and TRBJ2-3, is as follows: GAGVSQSPSNKVTEKGKDVELRCDPISGHTALYWYRQSLGQGLEFLIYFQGNSAPDKSGLPSDRFSAERTGGSVSTLTIQRTQQEDSAVYLCASSLGSRLAGPDTQYFGPGTRLTVL.

This clone was detected only once. The chain has TRBV24-1 and TRBJ2-1; TRBD1 agrees at 8 bases. The germline CDR1 and CDR2 sequences are KGHDR and SFDVKD. Unmatched junction bases numbered 6, after V lost 11 bases and J lost 1 base. The CDR3 is 14 amino acids. The CDR3 spells CASSGTGSYNEQFF. CDR3 bases: TGTGCCAGTTCCGGGACAGGATCCTACAATGAGCAGTTCTTC.

The V gene is TRBV25-1, the J gene TRBJ2-7, with D perhaps TRBD2 (6 bases). The germline V gene encodes CDR1 MGHDK and CDR2 SYGVNS. The V end lost 4 bases, the J end lost 4 bases, and 11 bases lay between the germline ends. The CDR3 loop spans 13 amino acids. The CDR3 is CASSGRGHYEQYF. Written as DNA, the CDR3 is TGTGCCAGCAGTGGGCGGGGCCATTACGAGCAGTACTTC.

The chain recombines TRBV9 with TRBJ1-1, with a weak D call TRBD1 (5 bases). V shed 4 bases and J shed 4 bases, with 17 bases lying between them. Germline V gene data show CDR1 as SGDLS and CDR2 as YYNGEE. This CDR3 is built from 15 residues. CDR3 sequence (DNA): TGTGCCAGCAGCCAAACTGGGGGGTTGGCCACTGAAGCTTTCTTT. This sequence encodes CASSQTGGLATEAFF.

This chain links TRBV4-3 with TRBJ2-1, with TRBD2 matching over 9 bases. CDR1 and CDR2 from the germline V gene are LGHNA and YSLEER. Trimming removed 1 base from V and 4 bases from J; junction bases left unmatched: 8. The CDR3 is made up of 17 amino acids. CDR3 sequence (DNA): TGCGCCAGCAGCCAAGGCCAAGCGGGAGGTACTTACAATGAGCAGTTCTTC. As protein: CASSQGQAGGTYNEQFF.

The chain has TRBV6-1 and TRBJ1-2; D is perhaps TRBD1 (6 bases). Trimming pared 2 bases from V and 2 bases from J, leaving 15 bases between. The CDR3 extends over 16 amino acids. Germline V gene lookup returns CDR1 MNHNS and CDR2 SASEGT. Written as DNA, the CDR3 is TGTGCCAGCAGTGAATTTCGAGTACAGGGAAACTATGGCTACACCTTC. Protein: CASSEFRVQGNYGYTF.